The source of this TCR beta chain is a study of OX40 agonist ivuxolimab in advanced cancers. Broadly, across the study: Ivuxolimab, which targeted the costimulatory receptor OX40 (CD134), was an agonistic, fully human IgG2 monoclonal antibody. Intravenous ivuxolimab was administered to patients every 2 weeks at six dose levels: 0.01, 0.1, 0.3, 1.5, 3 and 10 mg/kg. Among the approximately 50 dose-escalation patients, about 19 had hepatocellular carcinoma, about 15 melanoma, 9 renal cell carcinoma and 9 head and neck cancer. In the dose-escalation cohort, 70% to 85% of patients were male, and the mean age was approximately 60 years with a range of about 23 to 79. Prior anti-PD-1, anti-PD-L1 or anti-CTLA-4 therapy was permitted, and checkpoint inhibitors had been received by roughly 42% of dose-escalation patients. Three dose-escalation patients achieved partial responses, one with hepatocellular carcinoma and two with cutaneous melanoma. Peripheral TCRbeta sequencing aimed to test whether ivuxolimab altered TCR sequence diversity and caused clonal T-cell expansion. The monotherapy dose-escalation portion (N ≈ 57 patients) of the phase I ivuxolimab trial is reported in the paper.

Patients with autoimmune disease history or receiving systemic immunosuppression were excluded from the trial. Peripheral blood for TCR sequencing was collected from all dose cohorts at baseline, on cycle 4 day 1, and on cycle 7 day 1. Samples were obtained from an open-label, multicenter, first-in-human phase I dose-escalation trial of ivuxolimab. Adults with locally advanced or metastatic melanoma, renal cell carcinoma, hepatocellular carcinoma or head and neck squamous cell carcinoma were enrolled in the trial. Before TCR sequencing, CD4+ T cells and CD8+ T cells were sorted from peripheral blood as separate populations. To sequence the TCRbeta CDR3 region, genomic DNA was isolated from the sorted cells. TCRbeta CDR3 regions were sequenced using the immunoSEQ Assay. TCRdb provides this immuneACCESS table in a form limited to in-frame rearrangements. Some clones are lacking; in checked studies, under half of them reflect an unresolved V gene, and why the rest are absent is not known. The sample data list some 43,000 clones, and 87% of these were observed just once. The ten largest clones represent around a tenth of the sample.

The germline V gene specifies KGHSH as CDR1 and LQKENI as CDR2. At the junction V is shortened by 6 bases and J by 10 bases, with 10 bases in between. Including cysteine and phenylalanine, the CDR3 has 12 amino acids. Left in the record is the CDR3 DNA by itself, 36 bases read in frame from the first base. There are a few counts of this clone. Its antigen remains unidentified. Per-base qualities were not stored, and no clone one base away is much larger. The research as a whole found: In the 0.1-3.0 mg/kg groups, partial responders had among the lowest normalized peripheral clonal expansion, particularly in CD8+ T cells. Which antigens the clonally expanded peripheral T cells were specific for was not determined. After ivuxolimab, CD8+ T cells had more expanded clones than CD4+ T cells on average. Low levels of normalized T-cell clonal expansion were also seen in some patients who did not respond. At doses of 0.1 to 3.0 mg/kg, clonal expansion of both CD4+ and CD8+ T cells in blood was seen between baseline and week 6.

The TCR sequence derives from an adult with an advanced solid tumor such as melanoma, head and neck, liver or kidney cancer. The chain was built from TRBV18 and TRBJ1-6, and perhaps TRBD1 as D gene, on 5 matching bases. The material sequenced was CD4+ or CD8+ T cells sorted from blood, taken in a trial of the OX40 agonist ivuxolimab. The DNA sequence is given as TGTGCCAGCTCGCCCGCAGGGTCACCCCTCCACTTT. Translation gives CASSPAGSPLHF.